A selection of T cell receptor beta chains follows, all from one sample in a study of cytomegalovirus exposure and HLA in healthy donors. TCRdb keeps only in-frame clones here, not all; method: immunoSEQ multiplex PCR. The sample has 100,000 to 150,000 clones, 75% to 85% seen once. Sequences were obtained from PBMCs. The origin of the receptors is a woman aged 45-65 years in good health and CMV-seropositive. CDR3s include the opening cysteine and the closing phenylalanine or tryptophan. The order of the fields is clone size, V gene, J gene, D gene, CDR3 DNA, CDR3 protein. D genes are given only for firm matches. Only part of the rows carry a size: once, few, many, or a class if the clone is expanded.

clone size: -
V gene: TRBV18
J gene: TRBJ1-1
D gene: -
CDR3 DNA: TGTGCCAGCTCCCTCACCCTACAGGAAGTTAACACTGAAGCTTTCTTT
CDR3 protein: CASSLTLQEVNTEAFF

clone size: once
V gene: TRBV5-4
J gene: TRBJ1-4
D gene: -
CDR3 DNA: TGTGCCAGCAGCTTGGACGCGCGGGTGAGCGAAAAACTGTTTTTT
CDR3 protein: CASSLDARVSEKLFF

clone size: few
V gene: TRBV21-1
J gene: TRBJ2-3
D gene: -
CDR3 DNA: TGTGCCAGCAGCATGGGGGGATGGGGCACAGATACGCAGTATTTT
CDR3 protein: CASSMGGWGTDTQYF

clone size: -
V gene: TRBV7-2
J gene: TRBJ2-7
D gene: -
CDR3 DNA: TGTGCCAGCAGCTTAGGCGCTACCTACTCCTACGAGCAGTACTTC
CDR3 protein: CASSLGATYSYEQYF

clone size: -
V gene: TRBV7-8
J gene: TRBJ1-1
D gene: -
CDR3 DNA: TGTGCCAGCAGGGATGTGGGGGGCACTGAAGCTTTCTTT
CDR3 protein: CASRDVGGTEAFF

clone size: -
V gene: TRBV4-1
J gene: TRBJ2-2
D gene: -
CDR3 DNA: TGCGCCAGCAGCCAGGGGCGAGGGGGATTCGGCGGGGAGCTGTTTTTT
CDR3 protein: CASSQGRGGFGGELFF

clone size: -
V gene: TRBV5-1
J gene: TRBJ1-1
D gene: -
CDR3 DNA: TGCGCCAGCAGCTTGGTCGTACGGGGGGAAGCTTTCTTT
CDR3 protein: CASSLVVRGEAFF

clone size: -
V gene: TRBV21-1
J gene: TRBJ2-3
D gene: -
CDR3 DNA: TGTGCCAGCACCGACAGGGGCGACTGTGGCACAGATACGCAGTATTTT
CDR3 protein: CASTDRGDCGTDTQYF

clone size: few
V gene: TRBV7-2
J gene: TRBJ1-1
D gene: -
CDR3 DNA: TGTGCCAGCAGCTTACTGGAGTACGTTGAAGCTTTCTTT
CDR3 protein: CASSLLEYVEAFF

clone size: many
V gene: TRBV4-2
J gene: TRBJ2-3
D gene: TRBD2
CDR3 DNA: TGTGCCAGCAGCCAAGTAGCGGGAGGGCATAGAGATACGCAGTATTTT
CDR3 protein: CASSQVAGGHRDTQYF

clone size: few
V gene: TRBV19
J gene: TRBJ1-2
D gene: TRBD1
CDR3 DNA: TGTGCCAGCCTCAAACAGGGGGCGGAGGGCTACACCTTC
CDR3 protein: CASLKQGAEGYTF

clone size: -
V gene: TRBV19
J gene: TRBJ2-1
D gene: TRBD1
CDR3 DNA: TGTGCCAGTAGTAGGGACAGGCTTTACAATGGGGCAGACAATGAGCAGTTCTTC
CDR3 protein: CASSRDRLYNGADNEQFF

clone size: -
V gene: TRBV5-3
J gene: TRBJ1-5
D gene: -
CDR3 DNA: TGTGCCAGAAGTGCAGATCAGGGCTTGGGCAGGGAATATAGCAATCAGCCCCAGCATTTT
CDR3 protein: CARSADQGLGREYSNQPQHF

clone size: -
V gene: TRBV2
J gene: TRBJ2-7
D gene: -
CDR3 DNA: TGTGCCAGCAGTGTCCCCGCAGGGTTGGGCGAGCAGTACTTC
CDR3 protein: CASSVPAGLGEQYF

clone size: -
V gene: TRBV7-8
J gene: TRBJ2-3
D gene: -
CDR3 DNA: TGTGCCAGCAGCTCCCTCCGGGGAAGTTTCACAGATACGCAGTATTTT
CDR3 protein: CASSSLRGSFTDTQYF

clone size: -
V gene: TRBV2
J gene: TRBJ1-2
D gene: TRBD1
CDR3 DNA: TGTGCCAGCAGTGAAGCGCACAGGGGGCCTGGCTACACCTTC
CDR3 protein: CASSEAHRGPGYTF

clone size: -
V gene: TRBV5-4
J gene: TRBJ2-7
D gene: -
CDR3 DNA: TGTGCCAGCAGTCCCTCGGGCGGGGCGGGGGAGCAGTACTTC
CDR3 protein: CASSPSGGAGEQYF

clone size: -
V gene: TRBV21-1
J gene: TRBJ2-7
D gene: -
CDR3 DNA: TGTGCCAGCAGCGTTTCTAGCGGTTCATACGAGCAGTACTTC
CDR3 protein: CASSVSSGSYEQYF